This T cell receptor (beta chain) was captured in a study of blood T cell repertoires in COVID-19. Overall study: The study drew acute and convalescent COVID-19 samples from the United States, Italy and Spain.

How the authors handled the data: By means of reference gene primer amplification, nucleated cell counts were estimated. Assay: immunoSEQ multiplex PCR; the TCRdb copy retains only in-frame clones and omits some. The V and J calls and the clone size are those of that table, but D and trimming were determined from the DNA. Of 200,000 to 250,000 clones detected, under 85% appear once; the ten largest clones hold over 6%. With regard to this clone: Different DNA sequences within this sample yield the same CDR3.

The CDR3 spans 16 residues. V gave up 0 bases and J gave up 2 bases; unmatched junction bases: 2. Germline CDR1 reads KGHSH; CDR2 reads LQKENI. Seattle cases were enrolled at active infection and followed longitudinally. What was sequenced was peripheral blood. The rearrangement links TRBV18 to TRBJ1-5, with TRBD1 identical over 9 bases. This TCR was recovered from a woman older than 75 with COVID-19, enrolled during active disease. The CDR3 region is CASSPPGQGGNQPQHF. DNA for the CDR3: TGTGCCAGCTCACCACCGGGACAGGGCGGCAATCAGCCCCAGCATTTT. Full variable domain (outside the CDR3, taken from reference TRBV18 and TRBJ1-5): NAGVMQNPRHLVRRRGQEARLRCSPMKGHSHVYWYRQLPEEGLKFMVYLQKENIIDESGMPKERFSAEFPKEGPSILRIQQVVRGDSAAYFCASSPPGQGGNQPQHFGDGTRLSIL.